This TCR beta chain came from a study of blood T cell repertoires in COVID-19 (dated by TCRdb to the early 2020s). In the study overall: Collaborator samples came from the United States, Italy and Spain and covered acute and convalescent phases of COVID-19. The prospective study material was composed of cDNA or gDNA derived from T cells, B-cell-depleted T cells, or PBMCs. The dataset comprised deeply sampled blood TCRbeta repertoires from subjects exposed to, actively infected with, or recovered from COVID-19. A freely available public database, intended as a resource for researchers studying the immune response to SARS-CoV-2, is where the repertoires were released. Samples were obtained from the ongoing ImmuneRACE study (first 160 participants) and from 1,254 subjects provided by 6 global collaborators. A de-identified subject ID, COVID-19 status, age in years and sex were almost always included in the sample metadata. HLA class I and class II types, where available, came from metadata supplied by the sample provider rather than from assay-based typing.

For CDR1 and CDR2, the germline V gene lists SGHRS and YFSETQ. The CDR3 has 15 amino acids, counting the end cysteine and phenylalanine. Of the read, only the CDR3 DNA is kept; its 45 bases are in frame from base 1. Germline trimming amounts to 4 bases on V and 8 bases on J, with 9 as the count of junction bases outside the gene matches. TCRbeta CDR3 regions were amplified from genomic DNA using the immunoSEQ Assay, a bias-controlled multiplex PCR. In the paper's pipeline: The number of nucleated cells in each sample was estimated from the amplification of reference gene primers within the assay. To quantify the absolute abundance of each unique TCRbeta CDR3 rearrangement, sequence reads were collapsed and filtered. For each sample, productive Simpson clonality was calculated as the square root of Simpson's diversity index across productive rearrangements. TCRdb obtained this table from immuneACCESS and retained in-frame rearrangements with V and J assigned. These tables miss some clones; where compared with another copy, unresolved V genes account for less than half of the shortfall, and the remainder is unexplained. V, J and clone size derive from that table, while D and trimming were established from the DNA sequence. The sample contains 180,000 or so clones, around 86% of them found a single time. The top ten hold more than 0.75% of the sample.

Regarding this clone: Its antigen is unknown. Base qualities are not at hand, and no much larger clone is one base apart.

Results and caveats for the whole study, not just this receptor: The quantity of clinical and demographic metadata differed by source and by participant and was supplied without curation.

Collaborating institutions collected whole blood in K2EDTA tubes following their own protocols. Collaborator samples were shipped for TCRbeta analysis as frozen whole blood, isolated PBMCs, or DNA extracted from either sample type. The receptor was derived from a man aged 18-30 years with acute or convalescent COVID-19. Sequenced material: peripheral blood. The sequence joins TRBV5-1 to TRBJ1-4, and TRBD1 matches 9 of the central bases. The DNA is TGCGCCAGCAGCATACAGGGACAGGGAAGGGAAAAACTGTTTTTT. Its protein reads: CASSIQGQGREKLFF.